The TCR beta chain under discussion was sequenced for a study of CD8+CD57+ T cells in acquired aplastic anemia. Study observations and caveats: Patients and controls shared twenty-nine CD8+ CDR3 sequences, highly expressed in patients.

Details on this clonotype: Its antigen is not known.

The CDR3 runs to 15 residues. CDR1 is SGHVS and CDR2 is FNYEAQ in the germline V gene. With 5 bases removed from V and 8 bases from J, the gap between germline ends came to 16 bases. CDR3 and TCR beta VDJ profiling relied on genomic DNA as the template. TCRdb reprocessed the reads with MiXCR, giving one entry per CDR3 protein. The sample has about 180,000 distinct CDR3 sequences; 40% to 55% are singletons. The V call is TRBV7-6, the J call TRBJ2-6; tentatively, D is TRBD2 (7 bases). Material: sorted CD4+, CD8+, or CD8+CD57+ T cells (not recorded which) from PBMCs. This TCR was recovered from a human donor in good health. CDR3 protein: CASSLGGLGTNVLTF. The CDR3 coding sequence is TGTGCCAGCAGCCTGGGGGGGCTAGGGACCAACGTCCTGACTTTC.